This T cell receptor (beta chain) emerged from a study of shared clonotypes between healthy human individuals. Overall study findings and caveats: Clonotypes shared by all four sorted-subset donors had higher generation probabilities than non-shared clonotypes.

For this clone: Antigen unknown.

Data came from immunoSEQ multiplex PCR; TCRdb stores just in-frame clones and leaves some out. The sample includes about 2,200,000 clones, more than 85% of them seen just once. Naive CD8 cells, CD45RO-negative and positively selected for CCR7, excluded terminally differentiated effector memory CD45RA+ cells. V was shortened by 0 bases and J by 4 bases, with 15 bases between the two germline ends. Germline V gene sequence: CDR1 LGHNA, CDR2 YSLEER. The CDR3 runs 16 residues. This chain uses TRBV4-3 with TRBJ2-5; D is undetermined. The receptor's source is a man aged 18-30 years in good health. Some clones in this sample may be carry-over from other donors' samples. Sequencing was carried out using naive CD8+ T cells from PBMCs. CDR3 residues: CASSQEGEGLGETQYF. In DNA, the CDR3 is TGCGCCAGCAGCCAAGAAGGTGAAGGGTTAGGAGAGACCCAGTACTTC.